The following is a T cell receptor beta chain sequence with its context. The entry originates in a study of blood T cell repertoires in COVID-19. Overall study: Sample material is recorded as cDNA or gDNA derived from T cells, B-cell-depleted T cells, or PBMCs.

This study enrolled people aged roughly 18 to 89 from 24 US geographic areas. Within the 2 weeks before study entry, each person in the exposed group met a COVID-19 case. In the original workflow: Reference gene primer amplification gave estimated nucleated cell counts. The assay was immunoSEQ multiplex PCR, and TCRdb's table has in-frame clones only and misses some. The V and J calls and clone size come from that table; D and trimming were worked out from the DNA. This table holds around 220,000 clones, roughly 89% found once. CDR1 is SGHDT, CDR2 YYEEEE, per germline. Trimming left V 1 base short and J 3 bases short, with 11 bases between. The CDR3 runs 15 residues.

The chain is built from TRBV5-6 and TRBJ1-5, with TRBD1 as a possible D gene (5 bases). This receptor was taken from a man aged 25-45 years who had been exposed to COVID-19. Sequencing was performed on PBMCs or T cells enriched from blood (not recorded which). In DNA form, the CDR3 reads TGTGCCAGCAGCTTGTGGGGGGTGATCAATCAGCCCCAGCATTTT. This sequence encodes CASSLWGVINQPQHF. Using reference TRBV5-6 and TRBJ1-5 for the parts outside the CDR3, the full variable domain is DAGVTQSPTHLIKTRGQQVTLRCSPKSGHDTVSWYQQALGQGPQFIFQYYEEEERQRGNFPDRFSGHQFPNYSSELNVNALLLGDSALYLCASSLWGVINQPQHFGDGTRLSIL.